The 16 T cell receptor beta chains presented below share a single source sample, sequenced in a study of radiation and T cells in renal cell carcinoma. Libraries were prepared by immunoSEQ multiplex PCR; TCRdb keeps only in-frame clonotypes and omits some of them. The table includes 140,000 or so clones, around 88% detected once. Time point meaning: blood 4 weeks post-SBRT, at nephrectomy. The treatment here: 15 Gy SBRT to primary tumor, nephrectomy 4 weeks later. The sequencing used blood, collected from a patient whose treatment included radiotherapy and nephrectomy. The receptors stem from a woman in her forties or fifties with renal cell carcinoma.

The rearrangement uses TRBV5-8 and TRBJ1-1, with D possibly matching TRBD1 (5 bases). This CDR3 region has 13 residues. Germline CDR1 is SGHTS and CDR2 is YDEGEE. V lost 1 base and J 1 base, leaving 5 bases between the germline ends. The CDR3 coding sequence is TGTGCCAGCAGCTTGACAGGGAACACTGAAGCTTTCTTT. This encodes CASSLTGNTEAFF.

This rearrangement joins TRBV6-6 to TRBJ2-7, with D tentatively TRBD1 (6 bases). Germline CDR1 reads MNHNY; CDR2 reads SVGAGI (reference sequence). V shed 8 bases and J shed 2 bases, with 13 bases lying between them. The CDR3 loop spans 13 amino acids. The CDR3 bases are TGTGCCAGCCGGACAGAAAGTACCTACGAGCAGTACTTC. It specifies CASRTESTYEQYF.

The V call is TRBV4-3, the J call TRBJ2-5; D gene ambiguous. The CDR3 has 15 residues. Germline V CDR1 and CDR2: LGHNA, YSLEER. Trimming cost V 5 bases and J 4 bases, with 17 bases left between them. CDR3 in DNA: TGCGCCAGCAGCTTACGAGCCCGGACGGGAGAGACCCAGTACTTC. This gives the protein CASSLRARTGETQYF.

The chain employs TRBV7-2 and TRBJ1-2; no clear D. Germline V gives CDR1 SGHTA, CDR2 FQGNSA. This CDR3 is built from 15 residues. Trimming left V 1 base short and J 3 bases short, with 12 bases between. CDR3 DNA sequence: TGTGCCAGCAGCTTAGAGGGCCTCCCTTACTATGGCTACACCTTC. Amino acid sequence: CASSLEGLPYYGYTF.

V and J are TRBV7-2 and TRBJ2-3; D is possibly TRBD1 (5 bases). Looked up from germline, CDR1 is SGHTA and CDR2 is FQGNSA. V shed 6 bases and J shed 6 bases, with 16 bases lying between them. The CDR3 is 14 amino acids. Here the CDR3 reads CASRKATVFDTQYF. The CDR3 nucleotides are TGTGCCAGCAGGAAGGCGACAGTTTTCGATACGCAGTATTTT.

The chain recombines TRBV6-6 with TRBJ1-2; possibly TRBD1 for D (5 bases). Germline CDR1 is MNHNY and CDR2 is SVGAGI (reference sequence). The CDR3 length is 15 residues. Trimming left V 7 bases short and J 4 bases short, with 19 bases between. This chain's CDR3 is CASTQVNSGTYGYTF. In DNA, the CDR3 is TGTGCCAGCACCCAAGTTAATTCAGGGACCTATGGCTACACCTTC.

This sequence joins TRBV10-2 and TRBJ1-5; D gene ambiguous. V lost 11 bases and J lost 6, with 14 bases in between. CDR1 is WSHSY and CDR2 is SAAADI in the germline V gene. The CDR3 totals 12 residues. CDR3 nucleotide sequence: TGCGCCTCCAGGCGGCCAATTCAGCCCCAGCATTTT. It is translated as CASRRPIQPQHF.

The chain recombines TRBV6-5 with TRBJ2-7, with TRBD2 matching over 13 bases. The CDR3 runs 15 residues. Germline V CDR1 and CDR2: MNHEY, SVGAGI. The ends lost 6 bases at V and 0 bases at J; junction bases unmatched: 2. The CDR3 is CASRWTSGSSYEQYF. The CDR3 bases are TGTGCCAGCAGATGGACTAGCGGGAGCTCCTACGAGCAGTACTTC.

V and J are TRBV7-2 and TRBJ2-3; no definite D call. Germline V CDR1 and CDR2: SGHTA, FQGNSA. With 5 bases removed from V and 5 bases from J, the gap between germline ends came to 17 bases. The CDR3 is 15 amino acids. CDR3 amino acids: CASSPQRVAVDTQYF. Written as DNA, the CDR3 is TGTGCCAGCAGCCCTCAACGTGTCGCGGTAGATACGCAGTATTTT.

The chain has TRBV28 and TRBJ2-6, with TRBD2 identical over 8 bases. Germline V gives CDR1 MDHEN, CDR2 SYDVKM. CDR3 size: 17 residues. V lost 7 bases and J lost 4; bases outside the gene matches: 12. The CDR3 nucleotides read TGTGCCAGCACACCCGGGACTAGGGCTTCCGGGGCCAACGTCCTGACTTTC. Amino acids: CASTPGTRASGANVLTF. The full variable domain, with the rest looked up from reference TRBV28 and TRBJ2-6, is DVKVTQSSRYLVKRTGEKVFLECVQDMDHENMFWYRQDPGLGLRLIYFSYDVKMKEKGDIPEGYSVSREKKERFSLILESASTNQTSMYLCASTPGTRASGANVLTFGAGSRLTVL.

V and J are TRBV19 and TRBJ2-7; possibly TRBD2 for D (5 bases). Germline V gene lookup returns CDR1 LNHDA and CDR2 SQIVND (reference sequence). V gave up 1 base and J gave up 5 bases, with 9 bases separating them. This CDR3 has 13 amino acids. CDR3 loop: CASSIAVGNEQYF. The CDR3 DNA follows: TGTGCCAGTAGTATAGCGGTCGGGAACGAGCAGTACTTC.

The rearrangement joins TRBV7-2 to TRBJ2-5, with unresolved D. The CDR3 is 13 residues long. The V gene's germline CDR1 is SGHTA and CDR2 FQGNSA. The ends were cut back, 4 bases at V and 3 bases at J, with 9 bases in the middle. The CDR3 is CASSSNREETQYF. The CDR3 coding sequence is TGTGCCAGCAGCTCCAACAGAGAAGAGACCCAGTACTTC.

The chain carries TRBV7-9 and TRBJ2-2; D call uncertain. Germline V gene data show CDR1 as SEHNR and CDR2 as FQNEAQ (reference sequence). Trimming shortened V by 5 bases and J by 0 bases, and 16 bases separated the two germline ends. The CDR3 extends over 17 amino acids. CDR3 residues: CASSPKILDPNTGELFF. The CDR3 bases are TGTGCCAGCAGCCCTAAGATTCTGGATCCGAACACCGGGGAGCTGTTTTTT.

This clone has a single count. This sequence joins TRBV6-6 and TRBJ1-5, with D possibly TRBD1 on 5 matching bases. Germline V gives CDR1 MNHNY, CDR2 SVGAGI (reference sequence). Trimming pared 11 bases from V and 0 bases from J, leaving 11 bases between. There are 13 residues in the CDR3. CDR3 in DNA: TGTGCCGGGAGAGGGGATAGCAATCAGCCCCAGCATTTT. As protein: CAGRGDSNQPQHF.

J is TRBJ1-2 and V is TRBV6-1; 10 bases align to TRBD1. V gave up 4 bases and J gave up 4 bases; unmatched junction bases: 3. Germline CDR1 and CDR2: MNHNS and SASEGT. The CDR3 is made up of 14 amino acids. CDR3 protein: CASSGQGAIYGYTF. Written as DNA, the CDR3 is TGTGCCAGCAGTGGACAGGGGGCAATCTATGGCTACACCTTC.

The J gene is TRBJ1-3, the V gene TRBV6-5; TRBD1 might be the D (6 bases). CDR1 is MNHEY and CDR2 is SVGAGI in the germline V gene. CDR3 size: 15 residues. V lost 5 bases and J lost 2, with 13 bases in between. The CDR3 coding sequence is TGTGCCAGCAGTGTTGTCAGGGGCCCTGGAAACACCATATATTTT. As protein: CASSVVRGPGNTIYF.